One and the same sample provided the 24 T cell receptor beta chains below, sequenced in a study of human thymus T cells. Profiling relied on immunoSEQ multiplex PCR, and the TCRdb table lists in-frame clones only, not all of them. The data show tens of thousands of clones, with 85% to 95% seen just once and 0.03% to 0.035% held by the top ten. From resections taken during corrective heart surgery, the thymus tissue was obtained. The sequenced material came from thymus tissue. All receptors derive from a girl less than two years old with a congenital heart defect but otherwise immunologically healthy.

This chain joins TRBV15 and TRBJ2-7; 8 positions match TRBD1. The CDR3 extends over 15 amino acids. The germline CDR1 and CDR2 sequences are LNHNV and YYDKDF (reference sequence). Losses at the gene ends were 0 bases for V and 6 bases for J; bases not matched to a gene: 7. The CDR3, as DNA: TGTGCCACCAGCAGAGATCAGGGGGCGAAGGGCGAGCAGTACTTC. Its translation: CATSRDQGAKGEQYF.

The CDR3 loop is CASSLVRQDRTDTQYF. DNA of the CDR3: TGTGCCAGCAGCTTAGTCCGCCAGGATCGCACAGATACGCAGTATTTT. The chain couples TRBV7-9 to TRBJ2-3; D ambiguous. The CDR3 is 16 amino acids. Germline loops: CDR1 SEHNR, CDR2 FQNEAQ (reference sequence). The V and J ends lost 1 base and 1 base respectively, with 12 bases between them.

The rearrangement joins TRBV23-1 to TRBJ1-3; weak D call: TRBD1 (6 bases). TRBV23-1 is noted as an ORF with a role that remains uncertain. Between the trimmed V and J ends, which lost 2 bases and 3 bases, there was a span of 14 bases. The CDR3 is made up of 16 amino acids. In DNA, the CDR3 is TGCGCCAGCAGTCAAAGGGAAGGGACACTTGGAAACACCATATATTTT. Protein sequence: CASSQREGTLGNTIYF.

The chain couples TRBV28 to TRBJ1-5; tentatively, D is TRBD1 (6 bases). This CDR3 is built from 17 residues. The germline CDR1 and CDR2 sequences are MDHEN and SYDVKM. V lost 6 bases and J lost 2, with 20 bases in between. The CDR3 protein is CASRRQAERVGNQPQHF. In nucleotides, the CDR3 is TGTGCCAGCAGAAGACAGGCTGAACGTGTGGGCAATCAGCCCCAGCATTTT.

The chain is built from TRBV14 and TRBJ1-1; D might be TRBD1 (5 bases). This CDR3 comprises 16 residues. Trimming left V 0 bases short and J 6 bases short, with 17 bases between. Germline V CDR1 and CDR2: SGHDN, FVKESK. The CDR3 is CASSQDGLLGVSEAFF. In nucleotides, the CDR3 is TGTGCCAGCAGCCAAGACGGTTTGCTGGGGGTCTCTGAAGCTTTCTTT.

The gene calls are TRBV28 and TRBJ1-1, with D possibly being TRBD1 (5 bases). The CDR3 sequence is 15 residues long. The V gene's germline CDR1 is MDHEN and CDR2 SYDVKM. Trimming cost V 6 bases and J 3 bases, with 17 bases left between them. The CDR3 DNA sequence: TGTGCCAGCAGCAAGACGGGGGTGGGGTACACTGAAGCTTTCTTT. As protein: CASSKTGVGYTEAFF.

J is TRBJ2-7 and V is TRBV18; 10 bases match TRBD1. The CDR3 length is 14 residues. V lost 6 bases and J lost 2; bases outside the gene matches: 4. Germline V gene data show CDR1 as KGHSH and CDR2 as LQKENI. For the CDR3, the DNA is TGTGCCAGCTCTCCCGACAGGGGGCCCTACGAGCAGTACTTC. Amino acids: CASSPDRGPYEQYF.

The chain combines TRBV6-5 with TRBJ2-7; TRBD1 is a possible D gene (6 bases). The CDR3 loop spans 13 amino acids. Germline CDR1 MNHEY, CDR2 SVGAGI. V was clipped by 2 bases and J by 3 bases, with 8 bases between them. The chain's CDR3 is CASSYGRGYEQYF. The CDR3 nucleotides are TGTGCCAGCAGTTACGGCAGGGGCTACGAGCAGTACTTC.

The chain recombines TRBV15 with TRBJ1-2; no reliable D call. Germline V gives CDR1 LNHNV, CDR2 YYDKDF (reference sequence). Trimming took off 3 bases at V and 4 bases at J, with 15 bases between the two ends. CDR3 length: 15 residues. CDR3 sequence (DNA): TGTGCCACCAGCAGGGAAACAGCTTGGTCCTATGGCTACACCTTC. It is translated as CATSRETAWSYGYTF.

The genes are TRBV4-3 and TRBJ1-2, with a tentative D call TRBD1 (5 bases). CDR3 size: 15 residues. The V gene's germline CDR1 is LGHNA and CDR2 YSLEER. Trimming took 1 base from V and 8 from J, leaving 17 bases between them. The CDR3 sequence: CASSQGYRGPGGYTF. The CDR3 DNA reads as TGCGCCAGCAGCCAAGGGTATCGGGGTCCAGGGGGCTACACCTTC.

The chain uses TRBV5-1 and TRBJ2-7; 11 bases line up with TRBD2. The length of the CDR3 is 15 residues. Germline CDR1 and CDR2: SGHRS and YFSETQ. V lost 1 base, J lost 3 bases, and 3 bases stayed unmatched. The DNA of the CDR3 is TGCGCCAGCAGCTTGTCCGGGACTAGCGGCTACGAGCAGTACTTC. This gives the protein CASSLSGTSGYEQYF.

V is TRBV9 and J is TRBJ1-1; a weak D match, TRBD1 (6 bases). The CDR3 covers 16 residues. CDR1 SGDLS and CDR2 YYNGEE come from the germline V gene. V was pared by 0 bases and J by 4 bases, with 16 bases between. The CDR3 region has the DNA TGTGCCAGCAGCGTAGACGGGGCAGGGACACCCACTGAAGCTTTCTTT. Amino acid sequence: CASSVDGAGTPTEAFF.

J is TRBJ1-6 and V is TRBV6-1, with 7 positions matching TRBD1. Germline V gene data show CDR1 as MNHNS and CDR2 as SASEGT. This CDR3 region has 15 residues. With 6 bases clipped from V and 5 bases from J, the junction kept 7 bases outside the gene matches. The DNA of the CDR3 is TGTGCCAGCAGGGAGGGGGCGGGGAATAATTCACCCCTCCACTTT. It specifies CASREGAGNNSPLHF.

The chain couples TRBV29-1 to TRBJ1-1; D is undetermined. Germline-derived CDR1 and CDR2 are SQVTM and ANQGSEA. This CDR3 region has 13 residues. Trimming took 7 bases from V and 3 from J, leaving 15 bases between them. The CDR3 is CSARTDLYTEAFF. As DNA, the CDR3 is TGCAGCGCCAGGACGGACCTATACACTGAAGCTTTCTTT.

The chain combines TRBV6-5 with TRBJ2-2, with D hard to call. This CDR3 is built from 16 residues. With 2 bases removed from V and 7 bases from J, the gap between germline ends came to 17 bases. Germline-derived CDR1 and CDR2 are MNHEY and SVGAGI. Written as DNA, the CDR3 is TGTGCCAGCAGTTACCTGCGGTCCTCAAGGAGCGGGGAGCTGTTTTTT. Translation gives CASSYLRSSRSGELFF.

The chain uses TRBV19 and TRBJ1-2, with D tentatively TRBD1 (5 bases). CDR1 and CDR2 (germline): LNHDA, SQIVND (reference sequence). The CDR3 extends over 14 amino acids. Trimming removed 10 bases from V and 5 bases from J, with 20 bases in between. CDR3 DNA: TGTGCCACCAACCGTGGGGGGGAAGGGTATGGCTACACCTTC. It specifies CATNRGGEGYGYTF.

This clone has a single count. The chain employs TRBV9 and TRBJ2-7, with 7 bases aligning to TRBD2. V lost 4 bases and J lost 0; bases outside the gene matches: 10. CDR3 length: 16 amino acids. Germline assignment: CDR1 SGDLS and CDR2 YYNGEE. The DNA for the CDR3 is TGTGCCAGCAGCCCCTTTATGAGCGGGACCTCCTACGAGCAGTACTTC. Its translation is CASSPFMSGTSYEQYF.

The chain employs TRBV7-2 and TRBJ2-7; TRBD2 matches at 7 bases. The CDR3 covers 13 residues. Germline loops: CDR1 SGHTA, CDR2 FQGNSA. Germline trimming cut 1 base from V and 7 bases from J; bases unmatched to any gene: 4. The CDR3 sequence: CASSLVWGLEQYF. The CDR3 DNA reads TGTGCCAGCAGCTTAGTCTGGGGACTAGAGCAGTACTTC.

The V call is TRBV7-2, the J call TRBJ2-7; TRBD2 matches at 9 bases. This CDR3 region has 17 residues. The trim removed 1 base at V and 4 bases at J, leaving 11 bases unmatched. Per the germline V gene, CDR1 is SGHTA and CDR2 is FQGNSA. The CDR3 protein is CASSLGGKREAIYEQYF. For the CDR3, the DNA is TGTGCCAGCAGCTTAGGGGGTAAGCGGGAGGCGATTTACGAGCAGTACTTC.

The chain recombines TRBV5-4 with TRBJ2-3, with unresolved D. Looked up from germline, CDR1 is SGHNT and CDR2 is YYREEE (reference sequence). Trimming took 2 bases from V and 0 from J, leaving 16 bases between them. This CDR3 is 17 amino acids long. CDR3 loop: CASSFCSNSFSTDTQYF. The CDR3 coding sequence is TGTGCCAGCAGCTTTTGCTCCAACAGCTTTAGCACAGATACGCAGTATTTT.

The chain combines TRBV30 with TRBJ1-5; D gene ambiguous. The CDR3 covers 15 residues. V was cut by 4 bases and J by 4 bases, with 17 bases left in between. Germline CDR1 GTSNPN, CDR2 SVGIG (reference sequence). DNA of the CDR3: TGTGCCTGGACCGCCGGGTCCACCTTGAATCAGCCCCAGCATTTT. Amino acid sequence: CAWTAGSTLNQPQHF.

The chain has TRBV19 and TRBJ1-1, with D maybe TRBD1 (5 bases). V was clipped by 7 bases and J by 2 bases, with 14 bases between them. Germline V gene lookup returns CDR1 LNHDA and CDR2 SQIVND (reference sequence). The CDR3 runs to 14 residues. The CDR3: CASTAGNFNTEAFF. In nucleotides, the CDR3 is TGTGCCAGTACAGCAGGGAACTTTAACACTGAAGCTTTCTTT.

The CDR3: CASSSRDRTRGPNTGELFF. For the CDR3, the DNA is TGTGCCAGCAGTTCCCGGGACAGGACTAGGGGACCTAACACCGGGGAGCTGTTTTTT. This rearrangement joins TRBV28 to TRBJ2-2, with D perhaps matching TRBD1 (8 bases). The length of the CDR3 is 19 residues. Germline CDR1 and CDR2: MDHEN and SYDVKM. The V end lost 4 bases, the J end lost 2 bases, and 23 bases lay between the germline ends.

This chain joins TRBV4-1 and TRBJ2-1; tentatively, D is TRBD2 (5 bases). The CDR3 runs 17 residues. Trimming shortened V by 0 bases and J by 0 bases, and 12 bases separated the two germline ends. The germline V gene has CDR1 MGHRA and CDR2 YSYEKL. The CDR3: CASSQDLPTSSYNEQFF. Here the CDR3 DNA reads TGCGCCAGCAGCCAAGATTTGCCCACTAGCTCCTACAATGAGCAGTTCTTC.